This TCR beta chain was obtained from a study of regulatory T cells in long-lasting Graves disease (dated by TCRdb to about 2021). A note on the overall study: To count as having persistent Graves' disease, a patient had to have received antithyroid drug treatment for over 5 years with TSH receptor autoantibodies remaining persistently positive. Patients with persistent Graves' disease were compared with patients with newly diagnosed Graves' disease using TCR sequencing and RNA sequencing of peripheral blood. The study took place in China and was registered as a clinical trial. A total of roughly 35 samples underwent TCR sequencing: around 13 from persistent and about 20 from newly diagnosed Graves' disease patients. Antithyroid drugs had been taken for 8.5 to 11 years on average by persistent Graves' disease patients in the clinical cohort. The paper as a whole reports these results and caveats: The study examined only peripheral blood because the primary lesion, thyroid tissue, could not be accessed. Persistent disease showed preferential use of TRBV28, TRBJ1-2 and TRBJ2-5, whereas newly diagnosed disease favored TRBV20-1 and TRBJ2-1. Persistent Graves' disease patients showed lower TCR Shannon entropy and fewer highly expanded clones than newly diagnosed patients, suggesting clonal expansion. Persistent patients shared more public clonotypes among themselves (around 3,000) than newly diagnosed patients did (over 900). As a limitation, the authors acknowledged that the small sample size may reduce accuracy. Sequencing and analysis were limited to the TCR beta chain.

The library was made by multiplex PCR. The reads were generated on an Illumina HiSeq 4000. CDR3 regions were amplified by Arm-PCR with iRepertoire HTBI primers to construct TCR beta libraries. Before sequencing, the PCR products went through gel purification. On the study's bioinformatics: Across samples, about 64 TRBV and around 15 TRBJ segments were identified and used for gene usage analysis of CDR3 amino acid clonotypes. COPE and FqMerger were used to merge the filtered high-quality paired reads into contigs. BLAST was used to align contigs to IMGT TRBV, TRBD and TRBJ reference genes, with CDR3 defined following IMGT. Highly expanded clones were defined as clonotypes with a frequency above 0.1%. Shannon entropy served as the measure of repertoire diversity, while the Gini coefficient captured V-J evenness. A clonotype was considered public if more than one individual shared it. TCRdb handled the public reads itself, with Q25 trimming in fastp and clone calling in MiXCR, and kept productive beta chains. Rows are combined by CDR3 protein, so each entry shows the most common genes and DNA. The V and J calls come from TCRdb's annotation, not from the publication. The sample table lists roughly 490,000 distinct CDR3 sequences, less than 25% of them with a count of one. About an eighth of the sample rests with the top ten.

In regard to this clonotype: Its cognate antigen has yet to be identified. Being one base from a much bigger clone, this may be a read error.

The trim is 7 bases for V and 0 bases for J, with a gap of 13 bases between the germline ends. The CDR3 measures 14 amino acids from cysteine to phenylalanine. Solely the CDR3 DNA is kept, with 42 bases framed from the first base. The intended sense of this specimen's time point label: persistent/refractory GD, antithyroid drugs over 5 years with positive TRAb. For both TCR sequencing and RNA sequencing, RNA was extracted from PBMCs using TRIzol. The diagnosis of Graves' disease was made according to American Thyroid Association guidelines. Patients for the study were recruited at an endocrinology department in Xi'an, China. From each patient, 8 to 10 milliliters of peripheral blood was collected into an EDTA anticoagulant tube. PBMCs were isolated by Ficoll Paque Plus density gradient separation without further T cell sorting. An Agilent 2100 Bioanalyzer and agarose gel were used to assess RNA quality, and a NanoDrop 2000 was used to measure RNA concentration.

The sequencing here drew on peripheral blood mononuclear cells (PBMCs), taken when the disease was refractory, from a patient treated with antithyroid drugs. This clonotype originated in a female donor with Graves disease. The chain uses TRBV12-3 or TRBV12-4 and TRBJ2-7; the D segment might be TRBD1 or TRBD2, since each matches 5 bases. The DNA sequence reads TGTGCCAGCACCGAAATCGGGGCCTCCTACGAGCAGTACTTC. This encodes CASTEIGASYEQYF.